The rows below give T cell receptor beta chains drawn from one sample of a study of T cell responses to AZD1222 COVID-19 vaccine. TCRdb's table, derived via immunoSEQ multiplex PCR, lists solely in-frame clones and lacks some. The repertoire holds under 70,000 clones, less than 90% seen once, with 20% to 25% in the top ten. This specimen was peripheral blood, taken on day 0 of AZD1222 vaccination. These receptors were collected from an adult in good health. Each CDR3 is given with its conserved first and last residue. D genes are given only for firm matches. Size tells how often a clone was seen (once, few, many) or the class of an expanded clone, and some rows leave it out.

D gene: .
J gene: TRBJ1-3
clone size: .
V gene: TRBV30
CDR3 protein: CAGLGFSGNTIYF
CDR3 DNA: TGTGCCGGTTTAGGGTTCTCCGGAAACACCATATATTTT

D gene: TRBD1
J gene: TRBJ2-5
clone size: .
V gene: TRBV28
CDR3 protein: CASSSPKYDRGLETQYF
CDR3 DNA: TGTGCCAGCAGTTCACCCAAATATGACAGGGGGCTTGAGACCCAGTACTTC

D gene: .
J gene: TRBJ1-4
clone size: .
V gene: TRBV6-2/TRBV6-3
CDR3 protein: CASSYPRSTTNEKLFF
CDR3 DNA: TGTGCCAGCAGTTACCCTCGGAGTACAACTAATGAAAAACTGTTTTTT

D gene: .
J gene: TRBJ2-7
clone size: .
V gene: TRBV11-2
CDR3 protein: CASSMDLPLEQYF
CDR3 DNA: TGTGCCAGCAGCATGGACCTCCCCCTCGAGCAGTACTTC

D gene: .
J gene: TRBJ1-1
clone size: .
V gene: TRBV10-2
CDR3 protein: CASSESGATEAFF
CDR3 DNA: TGCGCCAGCAGTGAGTCGGGTGCGACTGAAGCTTTCTTT

D gene: .
J gene: TRBJ1-5
clone size: few
V gene: TRBV7-9
CDR3 protein: CASSLAGLNQPQHF
CDR3 DNA: TGTGCCAGCAGCTTAGCTGGGTTGAATCAGCCCCAGCATTTT

D gene: .
J gene: TRBJ2-7
clone size: .
V gene: TRBV5-1
CDR3 protein: CASSLDRSRLLEQYF
CDR3 DNA: TGCGCCAGCAGCTTGGATCGGAGCCGCCTTCTCGAGCAGTACTTC

D gene: .
J gene: TRBJ1-2
clone size: .
V gene: TRBV9
CDR3 protein: CASSVVGGSDGYTF
CDR3 DNA: TGTGCCAGCAGCGTAGTTGGGGGGAGCGATGGCTACACCTTC

D gene: .
J gene: TRBJ1-1
clone size: .
V gene: TRBV9
CDR3 protein: CASSGSGGGAGTEAFF
CDR3 DNA: TGTGCCAGCAGCGGAAGTGGTGGGGGTGCGGGCACTGAAGCTTTCTTT

D gene: TRBD1
J gene: TRBJ1-5
clone size: once
V gene: TRBV14
CDR3 protein: CASSQWTGQPQHF
CDR3 DNA: TGTGCCAGCAGCCAATGGACAGGGCAGCCCCAGCATTTT

D gene: .
J gene: TRBJ1-5
clone size: .
V gene: TRBV7-2
CDR3 protein: CASSLSGGWGNQPQHF
CDR3 DNA: TGTGCCAGCAGCTTATCAGGAGGTTGGGGCAATCAGCCCCAGCATTTT

D gene: .
J gene: TRBJ2-1
clone size: .
V gene: TRBV12-5
CDR3 protein: CASGIGPSSEQFF
CDR3 DNA: TGTGCTAGTGGAATCGGTCCTAGCAGTGAGCAGTTCTTC

D gene: .
J gene: TRBJ2-2
clone size: .
V gene: TRBV4-1
CDR3 protein: CASSQGENTGELFF
CDR3 DNA: TGCGCCAGCAGCCAGGGAGAGAACACCGGGGAGCTGTTTTTT

D gene: .
J gene: TRBJ1-1
clone size: .
V gene: TRBV29-1
CDR3 protein: CSTGLLNTEAFF
CDR3 DNA: TGCAGCACGGGACTCCTGAACACTGAAGCTTTCTTT

D gene: .
J gene: TRBJ1-3
clone size: .
V gene: TRBV10-2
CDR3 protein: CASSEPRSGSGNTIYF
CDR3 DNA: TGCGCCAGCAGTGAGCCAAGGTCTGGCTCTGGAAACACCATATATTTT

D gene: .
J gene: TRBJ2-2
clone size: once
V gene: TRBV19
CDR3 protein: CASSIGREELFF
CDR3 DNA: TGTGCCAGTAGTATAGGAAGGGAGGAGCTGTTTTTT

D gene: .
J gene: TRBJ1-1
clone size: .
V gene: TRBV25-1
CDR3 protein: CASSTGVFTEAFF
CDR3 DNA: TGTGCCAGCAGTACCGGAGTGTTCACTGAAGCTTTCTTT

D gene: .
J gene: TRBJ2-1
clone size: .
V gene: TRBV7-3
CDR3 protein: CASSLGNEQFF
CDR3 DNA: TGTGCCAGCAGCTTGGGCAATGAGCAGTTCTTC

D gene: .
J gene: TRBJ2-5
clone size: .
V gene: TRBV29-1
CDR3 protein: CSVPRGSEVTQYF
CDR3 DNA: TGCAGCGTTCCCCGCGGGTCAGAAGTGACCCAGTACTTC

D gene: .
J gene: TRBJ1-5
clone size: .
V gene: TRBV12-3/TRBV12-4
CDR3 protein: CASSLGSNQPQHF
CDR3 DNA: TGTGCCAGCAGCTTGGGTAGCAATCAGCCCCAGCATTTT

D gene: .
J gene: TRBJ1-4
clone size: .
V gene: TRBV7-6
CDR3 protein: CASSLEGGTNEKLFF
CDR3 DNA: TGTGCCAGCAGCTTAGAAGGGGGGACTAATGAAAAACTGTTTTTT

D gene: .
J gene: TRBJ2-7
clone size: large
V gene: TRBV28
CDR3 protein: CASSPMTHYEQYF
CDR3 DNA: TGTGCCAGCAGTCCGATGACCCACTACGAGCAGTACTTC

D gene: .
J gene: TRBJ1-1
clone size: .
V gene: TRBV24-1
CDR3 protein: CATGFGTEAFF
CDR3 DNA: TGTGCCACCGGCTTTGGCACTGAAGCTTTCTTT

D gene: .
J gene: TRBJ1-3
clone size: .
V gene: TRBV6-6
CDR3 protein: CASSPRGYGNTIYF
CDR3 DNA: TGTGCCAGCAGCCCACGGGGATATGGAAACACCATATATTTT

D gene: .
J gene: TRBJ2-1
clone size: once
V gene: TRBV6-2/TRBV6-3
CDR3 protein: CASSSPEGRTYNEQFF
CDR3 DNA: TGTGCCAGCAGTTCCCCCGAAGGGAGAACCTACAATGAGCAGTTCTTC

D gene: .
J gene: TRBJ1-1
clone size: .
V gene: TRBV18
CDR3 protein: CASSRGGQTEAFF
CDR3 DNA: TGTGCCAGCTCACGTGGAGGGCAAACTGAAGCTTTCTTT

D gene: .
J gene: TRBJ2-7
clone size: .
V gene: TRBV12-3/TRBV12-4
CDR3 protein: CASSFGAPYEQYF
CDR3 DNA: TGTGCCAGCAGTTTTGGGGCCCCCTACGAGCAGTACTTC

D gene: .
J gene: TRBJ2-1
clone size: once
V gene: TRBV6-5
CDR3 protein: CASSYRGPEVDEQFF
CDR3 DNA: TGTGCCAGCAGTTACCGGGGGCCAGAGGTCGATGAGCAGTTCTTC

D gene: .
J gene: TRBJ1-4
clone size: .
V gene: TRBV6-5
CDR3 protein: CASSPVLGNEKLFF
CDR3 DNA: TGTGCCAGCAGTCCGGTCTTGGGGAATGAAAAACTGTTTTTT

D gene: TRBD2
J gene: TRBJ2-3
clone size: .
V gene: TRBV19
CDR3 protein: CASSWGTTAYTDTQYF
CDR3 DNA: TGTGCCAGTAGTTGGGGGACTACAGCCTACACAGATACGCAGTATTTT

D gene: TRBD1
J gene: TRBJ1-1
clone size: few
V gene: TRBV13
CDR3 protein: CASSGRGLSAFF
CDR3 DNA: TGTGCCAGCAGCGGTAGGGGGCTATCAGCTTTCTTT

D gene: .
J gene: TRBJ1-6
clone size: .
V gene: TRBV19
CDR3 protein: CASSIGRRSSYNSPLHF
CDR3 DNA: TGTGCCAGTAGTATAGGGAGGCGGAGCTCCTATAATTCACCCCTCCACTTT

D gene: .
J gene: TRBJ1-5
clone size: few
V gene: TRBV7-2
CDR3 protein: CASSLVGVWYQPQHF
CDR3 DNA: TGTGCCAGCAGCTTAGTGGGCGTTTGGTATCAGCCCCAGCATTTT

D gene: .
J gene: TRBJ2-7
clone size: .
V gene: TRBV3-1/TRBV3-2
CDR3 protein: CASSQGPYEQYF
CDR3 DNA: TGTGCCAGCAGCCAAGGCCCCTACGAGCAGTACTTC

D gene: TRBD1
J gene: TRBJ1-4
clone size: .
V gene: TRBV7-2
CDR3 protein: CASSIRGQANEKLFF
CDR3 DNA: TGTGCCAGCAGCATCAGGGGGCAGGCTAATGAAAAACTGTTTTTT

D gene: .
J gene: TRBJ2-3
clone size: .
V gene: TRBV20-1
CDR3 protein: CSAGLEDTQYF
CDR3 DNA: TGCAGTGCTGGACTGGAAGATACGCAGTATTTT

D gene: .
J gene: TRBJ1-1
clone size: .
V gene: TRBV11-2
CDR3 protein: CASSPKMLRDIGAEAFF
CDR3 DNA: TGTGCCAGCAGCCCAAAGATGTTGAGGGATATTGGCGCTGAAGCTTTCTTT

D gene: TRBD1
J gene: TRBJ2-7
clone size: .
V gene: TRBV18
CDR3 protein: CASSPGGQGADEQYF
CDR3 DNA: TGTGCCAGCTCACCAGGGGGACAGGGGGCCGACGAGCAGTACTTC

D gene: .
J gene: TRBJ1-1
clone size: .
V gene: TRBV11-2
CDR3 protein: CASSRDRKAFF
CDR3 DNA: TGTGCCAGCAGCCGAGACAGGAAAGCTTTCTTT

D gene: .
J gene: TRBJ2-7
clone size: once
V gene: TRBV28
CDR3 protein: CASSPSNYEQYF
CDR3 DNA: TGTGCCAGCAGTCCCTCAAATTACGAGCAGTACTTC

D gene: .
J gene: TRBJ2-3
clone size: once
V gene: TRBV7-3
CDR3 protein: CASSPGTSTDTQYF
CDR3 DNA: TGTGCCAGCAGCCCCGGGACTAGCACAGATACGCAGTATTTT

D gene: TRBD1
J gene: TRBJ1-1
clone size: once
V gene: TRBV28
CDR3 protein: CASRIQGWTEAFF
CDR3 DNA: TGTGCCAGCAGAATACAGGGGTGGACTGAAGCTTTCTTT

D gene: .
J gene: TRBJ1-2
clone size: .
V gene: TRBV6-4
CDR3 protein: CASSDSWRGYGYTF
CDR3 DNA: TGTGCCAGCAGTGACTCGTGGAGGGGTTATGGCTACACCTTC

D gene: .
J gene: TRBJ2-5
clone size: few
V gene: TRBV30
CDR3 protein: CAWSVSWTQYF
CDR3 DNA: TGTGCCTGGAGTGTAAGTTGGACCCAGTACTTC

D gene: TRBD1
J gene: TRBJ2-7
clone size: few
V gene: TRBV28
CDR3 protein: CAIATGGKTDF
CDR3 DNA: TGTGCCATCGCGACAGGGGGGAAGACGGACTTC

D gene: TRBD1
J gene: TRBJ1-4
clone size: .
V gene: TRBV12-3/TRBV12-4
CDR3 protein: CASSNRGGEKLFF
CDR3 DNA: TGTGCCAGCAGCAACAGGGGTGGTGAAAAACTGTTTTTT

D gene: TRBD2
J gene: TRBJ2-7
clone size: few
V gene: TRBV29-1
CDR3 protein: CSVSSGDYEQYF
CDR3 DNA: TGCAGCGTTTCTAGCGGAGACTACGAGCAGTACTTC

D gene: .
J gene: TRBJ2-5
clone size: .
V gene: TRBV2
CDR3 protein: CASSQLLETQYF
CDR3 DNA: TGTGCCAGCTCTCAGCTTCTGGAGACCCAGTACTTC

D gene: TRBD1
J gene: TRBJ1-3
clone size: once
V gene: TRBV6-5
CDR3 protein: CASSPGQGWNTIYF
CDR3 DNA: TGTGCCAGCAGTCCGGGACAGGGATGGAACACCATATATTTT

D gene: TRBD2
J gene: TRBJ2-3
clone size: .
V gene: TRBV6-2/TRBV6-3
CDR3 protein: CASSYSASGRGGLADTQYF
CDR3 DNA: TGTGCCAGCAGTTACTCCGCCTCGGGGCGGGGGGGCCTTGCAGATACGCAGTATTTT